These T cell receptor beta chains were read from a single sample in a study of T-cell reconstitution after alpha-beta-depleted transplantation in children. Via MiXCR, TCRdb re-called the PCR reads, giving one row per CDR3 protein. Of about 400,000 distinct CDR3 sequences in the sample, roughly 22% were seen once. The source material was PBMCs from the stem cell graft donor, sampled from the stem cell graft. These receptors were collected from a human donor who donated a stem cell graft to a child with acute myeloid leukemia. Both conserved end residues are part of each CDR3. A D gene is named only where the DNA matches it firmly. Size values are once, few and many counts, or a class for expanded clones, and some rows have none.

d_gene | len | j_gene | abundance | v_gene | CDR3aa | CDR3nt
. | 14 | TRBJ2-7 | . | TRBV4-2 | CASSQGAGLVEQYF | TGTGCCAGCAGCCAGGGGGCGGGACTGGTCGAGCAGTACTTC
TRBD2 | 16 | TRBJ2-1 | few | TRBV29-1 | CSVEEPLAGGMDEQFF | TGCAGCGTTGAAGAACCCCTAGCGGGTGGAATGGATGAGCAGTTCTTC
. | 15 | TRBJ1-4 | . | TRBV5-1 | CASSSGSMVWEKLFF | TGCGCCAGCAGCTCGGGTTCGATGGTTTGGGAAAAACTGTTTTTT
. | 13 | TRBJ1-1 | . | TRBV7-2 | CASSFQGYGEAFF | TGTGCCAGCAGCTTTCAGGGGTACGGTGAAGCTTTCTTT
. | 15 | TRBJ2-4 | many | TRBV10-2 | CASSESMLAKNIQYF | TGCGCCAGCAGTGAGTCGATGTTAGCCAAAAACATTCAGTACTTC
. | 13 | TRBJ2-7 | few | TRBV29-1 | CSVRDTLSYEQYF | TGCAGCGTCCGGGACACGCTGTCCTACGAGCAGTACTTC
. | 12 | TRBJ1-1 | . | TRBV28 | CASSPPNRQTQF | TGTGCCAGCAGCCCCCCGAACCGACAGACTCAATTT
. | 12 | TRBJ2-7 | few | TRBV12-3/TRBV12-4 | CASSLSFVEQYF | TGTGCCAGCAGTCTTAGTTTTGTCGAGCAGTACTTC
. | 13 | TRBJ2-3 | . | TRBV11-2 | CASTRGRTDTQYF | TGTGCCAGCACCAGGGGACGCACAGATACGCAGTATTTT
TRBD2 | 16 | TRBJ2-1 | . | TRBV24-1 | CATSDSWTSGNNEQFF | TGTGCCACCAGTGATTCCTGGACTAGCGGCAACAATGAGCAGTTCTTC
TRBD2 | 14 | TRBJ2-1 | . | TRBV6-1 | CASSTSGSDNEQFF | TGTGCCAGCAGCACTAGCGGGAGCGACAATGAGCAGTTCTTC
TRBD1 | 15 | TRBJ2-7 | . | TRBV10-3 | CAISETKTGAYEQYF | TGTGCCATCAGTGAGACGAAGACAGGGGCCTACGAGCAGTACTTC
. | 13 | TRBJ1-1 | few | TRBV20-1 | CSARDHTNTEAFF | TGCAGTGCTAGAGATCACACGAACACTGAAGCTTTCTTT
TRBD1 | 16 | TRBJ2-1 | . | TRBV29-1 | CSVEGTGTEPYNEQFF | TGCAGCGTTGAGGGGACCGGGACAGAACCCTACAATGAGCAGTTCTTC
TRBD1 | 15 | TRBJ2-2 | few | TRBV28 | CASSKDRHNTGELFF | TGTGCCAGCAGCAAGGACAGGCATAACACCGGGGAGCTGTTTTTT
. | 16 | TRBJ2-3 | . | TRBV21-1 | CASSKGISDMTDTQYF | TGTGCCAGCAGCAAAGGGATTTCCGACATGACAGATACGCAGTATTTT
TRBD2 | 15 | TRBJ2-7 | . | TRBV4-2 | CASSQELAGHDEQYF | TGTGCCAGCAGCCAGGAACTAGCGGGACATGACGAGCAGTACTTC
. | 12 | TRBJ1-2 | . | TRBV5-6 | CASRPTGGAHTF | TGTGCCAGCAGACCGACCGGGGGGGCCCACACCTTC
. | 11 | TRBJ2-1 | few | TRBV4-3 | CASRGHNEQFF | TGCGCCAGCAGAGGCCACAATGAGCAGTTCTTC
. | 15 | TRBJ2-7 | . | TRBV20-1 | CSAHELSGTDYEQYF | TGCAGTGCCCATGAATTAAGCGGGACAGACTACGAGCAGTACTTC
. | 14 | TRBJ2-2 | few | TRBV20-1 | CSARDGTGTGELFF | TGCAGTGCTAGAGATGGTACGGGTACCGGGGAGCTGTTTTTT
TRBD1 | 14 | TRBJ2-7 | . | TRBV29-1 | CSVPQGVPRYEQYF | TGCAGCGTCCCCCAGGGGGTGCCTCGGTACGAGCAGTACTTC
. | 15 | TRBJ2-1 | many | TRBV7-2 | CASSLGGQPYNEQFF | TGTGCCAGCAGCTTAGGGGGACAACCCTACAATGAGCAGTTCTTC
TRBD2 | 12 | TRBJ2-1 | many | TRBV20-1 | CSAGRTSDEQFF | TGCAGTGCCGGCAGGACTAGCGATGAGCAGTTCTTC
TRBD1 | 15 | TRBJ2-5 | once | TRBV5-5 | CASSFGAGGVETQYF | TGTGCCAGCAGCTTCGGGGCAGGGGGAGTGGAGACCCAGTACTTC
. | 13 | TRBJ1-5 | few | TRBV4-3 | CASSQERNQPQHF | TGCGCCAGCAGCCAAGAGAGGAATCAGCCCCAGCATTTT
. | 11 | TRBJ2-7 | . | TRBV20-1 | CSASEPYEQYF | TGCAGTGCTAGCGAACCCTACGAGCAGTACTTC
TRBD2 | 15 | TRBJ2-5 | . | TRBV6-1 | CASRGTSGIVETQYF | TGTGCCAGCAGGGGGACTAGCGGGATTGTGGAGACCCAGTACTTC
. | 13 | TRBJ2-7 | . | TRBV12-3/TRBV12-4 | CAGSLVSSYEQYF | TGTGCCGGCAGTTTAGTAAGCTCCTACGAGCAGTACTTC
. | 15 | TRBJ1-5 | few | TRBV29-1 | CSVEQPKGGDQPQHF | TGCAGCGTTGAACAACCCAAGGGAGGGGATCAGCCCCAGCATTTT
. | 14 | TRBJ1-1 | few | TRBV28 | CASSTTGPNTEAFF | TGTGCCAGCAGTACGACAGGCCCGAACACTGAAGCTTTCTTT
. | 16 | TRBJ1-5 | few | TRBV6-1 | CASSEAAGQAFQPQHF | TGTGCCAGCAGTGAAGCGGCGGGCCAGGCCTTTCAGCCCCAGCATTTT
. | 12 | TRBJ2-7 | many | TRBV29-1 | CSVLTVIYEQYF | TGCAGCGTCCTGACGGTAATCTACGAGCAGTACTTC
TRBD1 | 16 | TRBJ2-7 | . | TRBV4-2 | CASSSHGTANNYEQYF | TGTGCCAGCAGCTCCCACGGGACAGCGAATAACTACGAGCAGTACTTC
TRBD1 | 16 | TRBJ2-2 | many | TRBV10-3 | CAISPLGQTNTGELFF | TGTGCCATCTCCCCATTGGGACAGACGAACACCGGGGAGCTGTTTTTT
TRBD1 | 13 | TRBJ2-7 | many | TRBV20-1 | CSAKVQGAYEQYF | TGCAGTGCTAAGGTACAGGGGGCTTACGAGCAGTACTTC
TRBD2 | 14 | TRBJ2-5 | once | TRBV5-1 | CASRLAGEGETQYF | TGCGCCAGCCGACTAGCGGGAGAGGGGGAGACCCAGTACTTC